One sample yielded the 7 T cell receptor beta chains listed below, sequenced in a study of T cells after posttransplantation cyclophosphamide. The assay was immunoSEQ multiplex PCR, and TCRdb's table has in-frame clones only and misses some. This sample yields 25,000 to 30,000 clones, of which 75% to 90% are seen a single time; 3% to 4% belongs to the top ten. Sequencing used PBMCs. Receptors were obtained from a man aged 50 or older.

The chain combines TRBV28 with TRBJ1-5; possibly TRBD1 for D (5 bases). Deletions cut 7 bases from V and 4 bases from J, with 8 bases between. CDR1 MDHEN and CDR2 SYDVKM come from the germline V gene. This CDR3 comprises 12 residues. Here the CDR3 reads CASTDRNQPQHF. CDR3 bases: TGTGCCAGCACCGACAGAAATCAGCCCCAGCATTTT.

The CDR3 DNA follows: TGTGCCAGCAGTCAACGAGATCAGCCCCAGCATTTT. This codes for CASSQRDQPQHF. The chain uses TRBV2 and TRBJ1-5; D is uncertain. The CDR3 spans 12 residues. The germline gives CDR1 SNHLY, CDR2 FYNNEI. The V and J ends lost 5 bases and 5 bases respectively, with 7 bases between them.

The V gene is TRBV21-1, the J gene TRBJ2-7; the D call TRBD2 from the table was never checked on the DNA. TRBV21-1 is given as a pseudogene. The CDR3 runs to 16 residues. Here the CDR3 reads CASSPQTSGSSYEQYF. DNA for the CDR3: TGTGCCAGCAGCCCGCAGACTAGCGGGAGCTCCTACGAGCAGTACTTC.

The J gene is TRBJ2-1, the V gene TRBV10-3, with TRBD2 matching 7 bases. This CDR3 is built from 16 residues. Trimming at V came to 0 bases and at J to 6 bases, leaving 8 bases not matched to a gene. CDR1 is ENHRY and CDR2 is SYGVKD in the germline V gene. The CDR3 protein is CAISESALADTNEQFF. CDR3 coding DNA: TGTGCCATCAGTGAGTCCGCTCTAGCGGATACCAATGAGCAGTTCTTC.

The chain has TRBV21-1 and TRBJ2-1; TRBD2 is the table's D call, not checked against the DNA. TRBV21-1 is tagged as a pseudogene. This CDR3 spans 19 amino acids. CDR3: CASSTGLAGVPPSYNEQFF. Written as DNA, the CDR3 is TGTGCCAGCAGCACGGGACTAGCGGGAGTCCCTCCCTCCTACAATGAGCAGTTCTTC.

CDR3: CASTGWVNTEAFF. The CDR3 DNA sequence: TGTGCCAGCACCGGGTGGGTGAACACTGAAGCTTTCTTT. The chain uses TRBV2 and TRBJ1-1; no reliable D call. The CDR3 runs to 13 residues. Germline V CDR1 and CDR2: SNHLY, FYNNEI. Trimming removed 7 bases at V and 0 bases at J, with 9 bases between.

The chain carries TRBV5-1 and TRBJ1-3; D unclear. The CDR3 sequence is 15 residues long. Germline V gives CDR1 SGHRS, CDR2 YFSETQ. Trimming removed 9 bases at V and 1 base at J, with 17 bases between. The CDR3 DNA sequence: TGCGCCACCCGCCAGAGTCCGGGATCTGGAAACACCATATATTTT. Protein sequence: CATRQSPGSGNTIYF.